This T cell receptor (beta chain) was documented in a study of beta chain features in type 1 diabetes. Points from the study as a whole: More deletions and fewer insertions at VDJ junctions were seen in type 1 diabetes patients. Shortening that was moderate but significant affected the TCRB CDR3s of Type 1 diabetes patients in all four CD4+ subsets.

This clone was found a few times. What it recognizes is unknown. A single heparinised draw of roughly 0.11 L on average was taken per donor. Sorted populations were all over 95% pure. Expressed TCRB transcripts were sequenced after all isolated RNA was converted to cDNA. Some clones are missing from TCRdb's copy, which holds only in-frame ones; the method was immunoSEQ multiplex PCR. Of nearly 700,000 clones in the sample, roughly an eighth were seen once. J lost 2 bases, V lost 3 bases, and 5 bases had no gene match. This CDR3 contains 16 residues. The germline V gene has CDR1 MGHDK and CDR2 SYGVNS. This TCR derives from a man between 18 and 29 years old with type 1 diabetes. Specimen: naive CD4+ T cells from blood. The rearrangement joins TRBV25-1 to TRBJ2-3, with TRBD2 matching 10 bases. The CDR3 coding sequence is TGTGCCAGCAGTGACACTAGCGGGGCCGACACAGATACGCAGTATTTT. Its protein product is CASSDTSGADTDTQYF. The full variable domain, completed using reference TRBV25-1 and TRBJ2-3, is EADIYQTPRYLVIGTGKKITLECSQTMGHDKMYWYQQDPGMELHLIHYSYGVNSTEKGDLSSESTVSRIRTEHFPLTLESARPSHTSQYLCASSDTSGADTDTQYFGPGTRLTVL.